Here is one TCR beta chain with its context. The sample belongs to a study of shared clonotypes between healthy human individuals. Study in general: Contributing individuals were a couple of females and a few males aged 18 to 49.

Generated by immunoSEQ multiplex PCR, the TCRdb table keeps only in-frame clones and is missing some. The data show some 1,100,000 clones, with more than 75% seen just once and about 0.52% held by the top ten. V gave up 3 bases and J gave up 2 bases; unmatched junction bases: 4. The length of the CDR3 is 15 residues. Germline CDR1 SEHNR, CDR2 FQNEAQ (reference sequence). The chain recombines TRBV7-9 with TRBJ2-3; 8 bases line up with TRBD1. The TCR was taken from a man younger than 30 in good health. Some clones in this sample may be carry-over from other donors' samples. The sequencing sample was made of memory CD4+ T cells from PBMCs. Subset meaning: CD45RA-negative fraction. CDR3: CASSLRQGSTDTQYF. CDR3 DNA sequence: TGTGCCAGCAGCTTGCGACAGGGGTCCACAGATACGCAGTATTTT. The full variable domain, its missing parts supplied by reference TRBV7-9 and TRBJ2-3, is DTGVSQNPRHKITKRGQNVTFRCDPISEHNRLYWYRQTLGQGPEFLTYFQNEAQLEKSRLLSDRFSAERPKGSFSTLEIQRTEQGDSAMYLCASSLRQGSTDTQYFGPGTRLTVL.